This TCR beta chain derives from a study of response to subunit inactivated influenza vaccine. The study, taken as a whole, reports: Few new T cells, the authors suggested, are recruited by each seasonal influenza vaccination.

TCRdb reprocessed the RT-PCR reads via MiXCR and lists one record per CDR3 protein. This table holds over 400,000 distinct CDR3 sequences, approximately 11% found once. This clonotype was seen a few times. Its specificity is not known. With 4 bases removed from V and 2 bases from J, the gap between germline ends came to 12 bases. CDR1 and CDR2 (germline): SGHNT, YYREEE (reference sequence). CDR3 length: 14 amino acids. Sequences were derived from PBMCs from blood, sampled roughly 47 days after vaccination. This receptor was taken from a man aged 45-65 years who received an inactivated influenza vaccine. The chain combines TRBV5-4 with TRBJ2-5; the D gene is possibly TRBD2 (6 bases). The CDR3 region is CASSPGLQQETQYF. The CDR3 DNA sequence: TGTGCCAGCAGCCCGGGACTTCAGCAAGAGACCCAGTACTTC.